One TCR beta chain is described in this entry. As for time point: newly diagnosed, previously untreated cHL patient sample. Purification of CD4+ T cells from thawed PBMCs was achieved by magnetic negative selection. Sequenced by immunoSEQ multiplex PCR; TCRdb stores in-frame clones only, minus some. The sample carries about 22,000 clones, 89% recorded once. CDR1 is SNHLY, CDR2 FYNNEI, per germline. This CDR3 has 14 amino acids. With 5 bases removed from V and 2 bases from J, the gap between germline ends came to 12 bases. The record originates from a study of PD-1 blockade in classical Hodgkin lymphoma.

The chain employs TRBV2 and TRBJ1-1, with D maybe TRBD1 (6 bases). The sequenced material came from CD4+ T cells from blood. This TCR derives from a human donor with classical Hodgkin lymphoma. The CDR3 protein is CASSPLQGNTEAFF. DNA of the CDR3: TGTGCCAGCAGTCCTCTACAGGGAAACACTGAAGCTTTCTTT.